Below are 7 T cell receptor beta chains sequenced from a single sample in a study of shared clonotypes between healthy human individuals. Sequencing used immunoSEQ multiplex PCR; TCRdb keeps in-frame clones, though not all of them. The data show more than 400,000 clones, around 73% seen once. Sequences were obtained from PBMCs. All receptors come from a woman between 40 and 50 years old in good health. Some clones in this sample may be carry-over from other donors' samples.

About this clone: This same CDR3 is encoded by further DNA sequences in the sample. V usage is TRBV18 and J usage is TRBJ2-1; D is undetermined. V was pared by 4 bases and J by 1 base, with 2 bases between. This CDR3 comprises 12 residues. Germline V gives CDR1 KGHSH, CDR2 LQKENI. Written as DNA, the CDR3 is TGTGCCAGCTCACGTTCCTACAATGAGCAGTTCTTC. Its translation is CASSRSYNEQFF.

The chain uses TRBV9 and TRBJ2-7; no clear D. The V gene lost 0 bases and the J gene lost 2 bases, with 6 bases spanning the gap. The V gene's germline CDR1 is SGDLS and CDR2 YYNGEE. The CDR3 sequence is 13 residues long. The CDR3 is CASSVGVAYEQYF. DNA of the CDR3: TGTGCCAGCAGCGTAGGAGTCGCCTACGAGCAGTACTTC.

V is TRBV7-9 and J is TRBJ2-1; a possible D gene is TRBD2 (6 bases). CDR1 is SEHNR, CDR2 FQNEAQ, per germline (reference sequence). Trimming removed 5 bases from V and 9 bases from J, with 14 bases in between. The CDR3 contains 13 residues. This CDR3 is CASSTGTSSEQFF. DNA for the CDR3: TGTGCCAGCAGCACCGGGACTTCGAGTGAGCAGTTCTTC.

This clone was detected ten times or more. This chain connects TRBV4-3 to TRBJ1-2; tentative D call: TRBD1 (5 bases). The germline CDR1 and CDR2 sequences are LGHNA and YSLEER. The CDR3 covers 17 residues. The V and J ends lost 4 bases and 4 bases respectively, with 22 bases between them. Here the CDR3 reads CASSPVSAGGGVYGYTF. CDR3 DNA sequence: TGCGCCAGCAGCCCAGTATCCGCCGGCGGGGGAGTCTATGGCTACACCTTC.

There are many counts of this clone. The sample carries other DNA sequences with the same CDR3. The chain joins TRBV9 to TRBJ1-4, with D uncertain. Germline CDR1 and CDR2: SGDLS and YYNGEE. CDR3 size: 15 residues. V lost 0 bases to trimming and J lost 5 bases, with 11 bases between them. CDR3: CASSVGGRRNEKLFF. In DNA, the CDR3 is TGTGCCAGCAGCGTAGGTGGCAGAAGAAATGAAAAACTGTTTTTT.

CDR3 region: CASRLIGEQFF. CDR3 DNA sequence: TGTGCCAGCAGATTGATCGGGGAGCAGTTCTTC. The chain couples TRBV28 to TRBJ2-1; D is undetermined. Trimming left V 6 bases short and J 10 bases short, with 10 bases between. The germline gives CDR1 MDHEN, CDR2 SYDVKM. The CDR3 has 11 amino acids.

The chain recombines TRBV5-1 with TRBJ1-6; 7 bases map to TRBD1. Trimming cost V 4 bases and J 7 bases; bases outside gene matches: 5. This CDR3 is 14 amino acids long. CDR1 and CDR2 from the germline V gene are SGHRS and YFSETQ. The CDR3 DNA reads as TGCGCCAGCAGCGACAGGGTCCCCAATTCACCCCTCCACTTT. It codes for CASSDRVPNSPLHF.